The 5 T cell receptor beta chains below were found in one sample sequenced in a study of PD-1 blockade in classical Hodgkin lymphoma (TCRdb year 2020). Libraries were prepared through the immunoSEQ multiplex PCR assay. As stored in TCRdb, this immuneACCESS dataset retains in-frame rearrangements with V and J assigned. A fraction of the clones does not appear; measured against another copy, unresolved V genes explain less than half of the discrepancy, and the remainder lacks a known reason. This sample holds 7,000 to 9,000 clones; roughly four fifths were observed only once. The ten largest clones capture 11% to 15% of the sample. The sample's time point, from its label and the paper: cycle 1 day 1 (C1D1), immediately before nivolumab initiation. All trial patients had relapsed after autologous stem cell transplantation, with cohorts A, B and C differing in prior brentuximab vedotin exposure. The sequencing here drew on peripheral blood mononuclear cells (PBMCs), taken at baseline. These receptors came from a human donor with classical Hodgkin lymphoma.

The chain combines TRBV11-2 with TRBJ2-1, with 12 bases that match TRBD2. In germline, CDR1 is SGHAT, CDR2 FQNNGV. The CDR3 runs to 17 residues. The V gene end was trimmed by 7 bases and the J gene end by 5 bases; junction bases not matched to a gene: 12. This chain's CDR3 is CASNNGRGLAGNNEQFF. The CDR3 nucleotides read TGTGCCAGCAACAACGGGAGGGGACTAGCGGGTAACAATGAGCAGTTCTTC. Variable domain in full (rest from reference TRBV11-2 and TRBJ2-1): EAGVAQSPRYKIIEKRQSVAFWCNPISGHATLYWYQQILGQGPKLLIQFQNNGVVDDSQLPKDRFSAERLKGVDSTLKIQPAKLEDSAVYLCASNNGRGLAGNNEQFFGPGTRLTVL.

The genes are TRBV11-2 and TRBJ2-6; perhaps D is TRBD1 or TRBD2 (5 bases each). The CDR3 runs to 16 residues. V gave up 2 bases and J gave up 1 base, with 9 bases separating them. Germline CDR1 is SGHAT and CDR2 is FQNNGV. The CDR3 reads CASSLRGASGANVLTF. The CDR3 DNA is TGTGCCAGCAGCTTACGAGGGGCGTCTGGGGCCAACGTCCTGACTTTC.

The V call is TRBV5-8, the J call TRBJ2-7, with TRBD1 as a possible D gene (5 bases). V was clipped by 0 bases and J by 4 bases, with 8 bases between them. The germline gives CDR1 SGHTS, CDR2 YDEGEE. The CDR3 consists of 13 residues. CDR3 protein: CASSLGKGYEQYF. CDR3 DNA: TGTGCCAGCAGCTTGGGTAAGGGGTACGAGCAGTACTTC.

The rearrangement links TRBV7-9 to TRBJ2-3; tentative D call: TRBD2 (6 bases). The germline V and J ends were trimmed by 5 bases and 0 bases, with 18 bases remaining between them. CDR3 length: 17 residues. Germline V gene lookup returns CDR1 SEHNR and CDR2 FQNEAQ (reference sequence). CDR3 in DNA: TGTGCCAGCAGCCCCGGCCTCCTTAGCGGTAGCACAGATACGCAGTATTTT. It specifies CASSPGLLSGSTDTQYF.

This clone was detected a few times. The chain uses TRBV27 and TRBJ1-1; D remains unclear. Trimming pared 5 bases from V and 1 base from J, leaving 17 bases between. CDR1 and CDR2 (germline): MNHEY, SMNVEV (reference sequence). The length of the CDR3 is 16 residues. In DNA form, the CDR3 reads TGTGCCAGCAGTCCCGGTATAGGAGAACCGAACACTGAAGCTTTCTTT. As protein: CASSPGIGEPNTEAFF.